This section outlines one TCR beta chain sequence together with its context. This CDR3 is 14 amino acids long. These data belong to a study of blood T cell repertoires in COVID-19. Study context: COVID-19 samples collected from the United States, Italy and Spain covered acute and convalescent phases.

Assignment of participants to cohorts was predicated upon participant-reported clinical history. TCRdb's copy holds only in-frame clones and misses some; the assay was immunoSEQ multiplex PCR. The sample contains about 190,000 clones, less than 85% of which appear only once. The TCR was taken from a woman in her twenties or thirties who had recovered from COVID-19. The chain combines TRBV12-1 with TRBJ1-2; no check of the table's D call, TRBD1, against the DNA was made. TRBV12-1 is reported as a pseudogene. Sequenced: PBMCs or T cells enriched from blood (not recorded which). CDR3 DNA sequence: TGTGCCAGCAGCTTTTGGGCAGGGGCCTATGGCTACACCTTC. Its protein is CASSFWAGAYGYTF.